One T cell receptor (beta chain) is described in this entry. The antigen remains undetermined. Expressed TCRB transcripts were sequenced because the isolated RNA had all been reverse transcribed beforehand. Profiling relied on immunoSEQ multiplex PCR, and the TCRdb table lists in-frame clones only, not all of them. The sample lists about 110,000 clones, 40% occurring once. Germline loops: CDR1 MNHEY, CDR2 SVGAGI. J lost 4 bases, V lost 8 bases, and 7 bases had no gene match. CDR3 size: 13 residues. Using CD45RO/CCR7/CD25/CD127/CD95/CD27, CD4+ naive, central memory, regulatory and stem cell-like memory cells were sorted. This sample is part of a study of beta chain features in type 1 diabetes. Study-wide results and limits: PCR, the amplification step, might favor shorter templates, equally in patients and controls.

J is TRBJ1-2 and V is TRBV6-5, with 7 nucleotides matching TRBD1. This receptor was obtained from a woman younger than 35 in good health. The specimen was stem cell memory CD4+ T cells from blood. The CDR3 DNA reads TGTGCCAGCCGACGGGACAGAGGCTATGGCTACACCTTC. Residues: CASRRDRGYGYTF.